This T cell receptor beta chain is drawn from a study of blood T cells in healthy people across ages. It was with a sample-barcoded 5' primer and a J-beta primer mix that a second PCR of roughly 7 to 12 cycles was run. Each cDNA molecule was tagged by a template-switch adaptor that had 12 random nucleotides. From each sample, at least 3 million paired-end reads containing CDR3 were obtained. Each CDR3 protein is one row after TCRdb ran MiXCR on the 5' RACE reads. Of around 900,000 distinct CDR3 sequences listed, 29% are singletons. In regard to this clonotype: One base away lies a much larger clone, so this may be a sequencing read error.

The CDR3 contains 14 residues. Germline V gives CDR1 SGHTA, CDR2 FQGNSA. Trimming pared 1 base from V and 6 bases from J, leaving 10 bases between. The chain has TRBV7-2 and TRBJ2-1; D not certain. The TCR originated in an elderly woman in good health. Sequencing used blood. The CDR3 here is CASSLGHSANEQFF. CDR3 bases: TGTGCCAGCAGCTTAGGGCACTCGGCCAATGAGCAGTTCTTC.